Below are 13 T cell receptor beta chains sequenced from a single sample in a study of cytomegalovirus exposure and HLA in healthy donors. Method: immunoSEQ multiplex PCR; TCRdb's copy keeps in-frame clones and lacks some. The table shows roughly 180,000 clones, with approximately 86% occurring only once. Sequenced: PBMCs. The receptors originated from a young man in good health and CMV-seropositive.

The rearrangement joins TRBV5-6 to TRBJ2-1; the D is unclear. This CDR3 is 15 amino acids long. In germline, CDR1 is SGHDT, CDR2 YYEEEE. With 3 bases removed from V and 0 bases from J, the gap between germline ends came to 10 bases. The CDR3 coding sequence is TGTGCCAGCAGCTACTTGACAAACTCCTACAATGAGCAGTTCTTC. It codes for CASSYLTNSYNEQFF.

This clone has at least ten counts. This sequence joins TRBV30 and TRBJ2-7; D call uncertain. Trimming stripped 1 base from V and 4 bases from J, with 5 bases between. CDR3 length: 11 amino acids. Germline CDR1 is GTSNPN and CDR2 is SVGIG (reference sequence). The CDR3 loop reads CAWSAQYEQYF. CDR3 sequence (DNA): TGTGCCTGGAGTGCTCAGTACGAGCAGTACTTC.

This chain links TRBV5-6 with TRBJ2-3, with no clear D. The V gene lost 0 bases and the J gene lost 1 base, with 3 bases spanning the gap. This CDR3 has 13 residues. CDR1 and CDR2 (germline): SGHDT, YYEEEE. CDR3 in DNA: TGTGCCAGCAGCTTGGCGGGCACAGATACGCAGTATTTT. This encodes CASSLAGTDTQYF.

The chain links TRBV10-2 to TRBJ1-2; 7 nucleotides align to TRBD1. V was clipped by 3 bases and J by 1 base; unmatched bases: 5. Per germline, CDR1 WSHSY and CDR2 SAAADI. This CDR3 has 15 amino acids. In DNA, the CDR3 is TGCGCCAGCAGTGAAACGGCAGGGGGTAACTATGGCTACACCTTC. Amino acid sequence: CASSETAGGNYGYTF.

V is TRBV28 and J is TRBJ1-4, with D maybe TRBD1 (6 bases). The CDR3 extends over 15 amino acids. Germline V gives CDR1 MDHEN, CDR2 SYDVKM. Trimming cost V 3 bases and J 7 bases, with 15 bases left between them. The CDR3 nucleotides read TGTGCCAGCAGTTTCGGGGGGGCGCGGGGTGAAAAACTGTTTTTT. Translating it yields CASSFGGARGEKLFF.

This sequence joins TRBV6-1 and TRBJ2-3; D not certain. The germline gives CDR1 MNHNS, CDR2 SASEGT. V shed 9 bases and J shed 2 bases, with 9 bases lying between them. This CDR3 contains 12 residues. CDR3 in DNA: TGTGCCAGTCAGAGATACACAGATACGCAGTATTTT. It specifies CASQRYTDTQYF.

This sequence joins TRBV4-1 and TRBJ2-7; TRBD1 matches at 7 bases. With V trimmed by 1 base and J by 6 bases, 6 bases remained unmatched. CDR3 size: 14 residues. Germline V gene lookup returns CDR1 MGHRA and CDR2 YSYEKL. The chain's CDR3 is CASSQGLRGPEQYF. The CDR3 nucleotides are TGCGCCAGCAGCCAAGGTCTAAGGGGGCCCGAGCAGTACTTC.

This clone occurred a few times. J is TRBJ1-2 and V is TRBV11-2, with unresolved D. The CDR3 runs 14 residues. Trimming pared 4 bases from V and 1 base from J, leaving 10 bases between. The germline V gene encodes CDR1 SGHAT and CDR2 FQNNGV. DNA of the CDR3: TGTGCCAGCAGCTATGTAGGAGTTAACTATGGCTACACCTTC. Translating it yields CASSYVGVNYGYTF.

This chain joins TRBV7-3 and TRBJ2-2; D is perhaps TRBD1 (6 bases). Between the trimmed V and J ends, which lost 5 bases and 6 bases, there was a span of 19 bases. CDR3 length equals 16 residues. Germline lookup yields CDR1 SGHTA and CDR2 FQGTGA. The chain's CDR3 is CASSPQTGGYPGELFF. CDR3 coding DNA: TGTGCCAGCAGCCCCCAGACAGGAGGATATCCCGGGGAGCTGTTTTTT.

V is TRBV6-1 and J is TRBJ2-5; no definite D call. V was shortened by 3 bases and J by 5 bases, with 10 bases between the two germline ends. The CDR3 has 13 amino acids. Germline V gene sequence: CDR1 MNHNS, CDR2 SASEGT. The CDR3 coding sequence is TGTGCCAGCAGTGACGGCTATTCGGAGACCCAGTACTTC. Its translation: CASSDGYSETQYF.

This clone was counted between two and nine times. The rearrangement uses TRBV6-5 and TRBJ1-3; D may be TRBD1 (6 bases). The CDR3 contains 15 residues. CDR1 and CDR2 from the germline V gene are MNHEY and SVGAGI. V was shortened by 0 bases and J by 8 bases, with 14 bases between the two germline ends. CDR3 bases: TGTGCCAGCAGTTACTCGTTGGGGGCTCGGGACACCATATATTTT. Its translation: CASSYSLGARDTIYF.

CDR3 sequence reads: CASSSPPVDEQYF. Written as DNA, the CDR3 is TGTGCCAGCAGCTCCCCCCCAGTCGACGAGCAGTACTTC. J is TRBJ2-7 and V is TRBV7-2; unclear D gene. The CDR3 length is 13 residues. Per the germline V gene, CDR1 is SGHTA and CDR2 is FQGNSA. V gave up 4 bases and J gave up 5 bases, with 12 bases separating them.

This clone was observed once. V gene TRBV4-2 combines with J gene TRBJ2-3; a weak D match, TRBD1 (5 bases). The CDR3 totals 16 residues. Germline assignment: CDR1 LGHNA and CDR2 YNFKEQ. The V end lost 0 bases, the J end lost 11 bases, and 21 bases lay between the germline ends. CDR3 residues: CASSQDPQSWGQGQYF. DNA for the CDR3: TGTGCCAGCAGCCAAGATCCCCAGTCTTGGGGCCAGGGGCAGTATTTT.